This T cell receptor beta chain was sequenced for a study of yellow fever vaccine responses in identical twins. This clonotype was found a few times. A single record per CDR3 protein comes from TCRdb applying MiXCR to the RT-PCR reads. The sample contains roughly 17,000 distinct CDR3 sequences, around three quarters of which appear only once. The TCR was taken from a woman in her late teens or twenties who received the yellow fever vaccine. The input for sequencing was T cells from blood (PBMCs), unsorted or a sorted subset (not recorded which), taken before or after yellow fever vaccination (not recorded which).

This CDR3 reads CASSGNGERWTANEQFF. CDR3 bases: TGTGCCAGCAGTGGGAATGGCGAGAGGTGGACGGCTAATGAGCAGTTCTTC. The rearrangement joins TRBV2 to TRBJ2-1; D ambiguous. Germline V gene data show CDR1 as SNHLY and CDR2 as FYNNEI. With 4 bases removed from V and 7 bases from J, the gap between germline ends came to 23 bases. This CDR3 spans 17 amino acids.